Presented here are 27 T cell receptor beta chains from one specimen sequenced in a study of OX40 agonist ivuxolimab in advanced cancers. Repertoires were generated with immunoSEQ multiplex PCR, while TCRdb's copy carries only in-frame clones and drops some. Of about 100,000 clones in the sample, 75% to 95% were seen once. The sequenced sample was CD4+ or CD8+ T cells sorted from blood, obtained in a trial of the OX40 agonist ivuxolimab. Receptors originate from an adult with an advanced solid tumor such as melanoma, head and neck, liver or kidney cancer.

The J gene is TRBJ1-2, the V gene TRBV29-1; weak D call: TRBD1 (5 bases). V lost 0 bases and J lost 3, with 14 bases in between. The V gene's germline CDR1 is SQVTM and CDR2 ANQGSEA. There are 15 residues in the CDR3. The CDR3 bases are TGCAGCGTTGAAGAGGCGACGAAACAGGACTATGGCTACACCTTC. Residues: CSVEEATKQDYGYTF.

The chain is built from TRBV2 and TRBJ1-1, with D tentatively TRBD1 (6 bases). There are 15 residues in the CDR3. Germline loops: CDR1 SNHLY, CDR2 FYNNEI. The V end lost 0 bases, the J end lost 6 bases, and 14 bases lay between the germline ends. The CDR3 nucleotides read TGTGCCAGCAGTGAAGCGCAATGGGGGGCCGCTGAAGCTTTCTTT. Its translation is CASSEAQWGAAEAFF.

The rearrangement joins TRBV7-2 to TRBJ2-1; D gene uncertain. The germline gives CDR1 SGHTA, CDR2 FQGNSA. The germline V and J ends were trimmed by 2 bases and 9 bases, with 5 bases remaining between them. The CDR3 is made up of 11 amino acids. CDR3 nucleotide sequence: TGTGCCAGCAGCTTATTAGGTGAGCAGTTCTTC. Its translation is CASSLLGEQFF.

The V gene is TRBV7-2, the J gene TRBJ1-2; TRBD1 might be the D (5 bases). CDR1 and CDR2 (germline): SGHTA, FQGNSA. Trimming pared 2 bases from V and 2 bases from J, leaving 9 bases between. The CDR3 extends over 14 amino acids. This CDR3 reads CASSLQGLNYGYTF. The CDR3 DNA sequence: TGTGCCAGCAGCTTACAGGGACTGAACTATGGCTACACCTTC.

J is TRBJ2-3 and V is TRBV4-3; 7 bases agree with TRBD1. The CDR3 consists of 14 residues. Germline V gene lookup returns CDR1 LGHNA and CDR2 YSLEER. V lost 4 bases and J lost 4; bases outside the gene matches: 5. CDR3: CASSLTGVADTQYF. As DNA, the CDR3 is TGCGCCAGCAGCCTTACAGGGGTAGCAGATACGCAGTATTTT.

The V and J genes are TRBV19 and TRBJ2-1; D is perhaps TRBD1 or TRBD2 (5 bases each). Looked up from germline, CDR1 is LNHDA and CDR2 is SQIVND (reference sequence). The CDR3 is 16 amino acids. V lost 3 bases and J 4 bases, leaving 16 bases between the germline ends. Written as DNA, the CDR3 is TGTGCCAGTAGTATGAGGGGCGGGTGGTCTTACAATGAGCAGTTCTTC. Translating it yields CASSMRGGWSYNEQFF.

J is TRBJ1-5 and V is TRBV2, with 8 bases fitting TRBD1. The CDR3 spans 15 residues. Per the germline V gene, CDR1 is SNHLY and CDR2 is FYNNEI. The V and J ends lost 6 bases and 2 bases, in that order; junction bases with no gene match: 6. The CDR3 coding sequence is TGTGCCAGCAGAGACAGGGGACAGGGCAATCAGCCCCAGCATTTT. This encodes CASRDRGQGNQPQHF. The full variable domain, its missing parts supplied by reference TRBV2 and TRBJ1-5, is EPEVTQTPSHQVTQMGQEVILRCVPISNHLYFYWYRQILGQKVEFLVSFYNNEISEKSEIFDDQFSVERPDGSNFTLKIRSTKLEDSAMYFCASRDRGQGNQPQHFGDGTRLSIL.

The chain is built from TRBV7-9 and TRBJ2-2; no clear D. The CDR3 spans 16 residues. The germline V and J ends were trimmed by 1 base and 2 bases, with 11 bases remaining between them. Germline lookup yields CDR1 SEHNR and CDR2 FQNEAQ (reference sequence). In nucleotides, the CDR3 is TGTGCCAGCAGCTTAGTAAAGGGTACTAACACCGGGGAGCTGTTTTTT. Translating gives CASSLVKGTNTGELFF.

There are a few counts of this clone. The chain carries TRBV7-2 and TRBJ1-1; a possible D gene is TRBD1 (6 bases). The CDR3 covers 12 residues. Trimming took 2 bases from V and 8 from J, leaving 9 bases between them. Looked up from germline, CDR1 is SGHTA and CDR2 is FQGNSA. CDR3 in DNA: TGTGCCAGCAGCTTACTAACAGGGGAAGCTTTCTTT. Amino acids: CASSLLTGEAFF.

V usage is TRBV28 and J usage is TRBJ1-2, with TRBD1 as a possible D gene (5 bases). CDR3 size: 14 residues. V was clipped by 5 bases and J by 4 bases, with 14 bases between them. Germline V gene data show CDR1 as MDHEN and CDR2 as SYDVKM. In DNA, the CDR3 is TGTGCCAGCAGTGGCCGGAAGGGGTTCTATGGCTACACCTTC. The encoded protein is CASSGRKGFYGYTF.

This chain uses TRBV5-1 with TRBJ1-2; 8 nucleotides align to TRBD1. This CDR3 has 17 residues. The V and J ends lost 1 base and 7 bases, in that order; junction bases with no gene match: 15. CDR1 and CDR2 (germline): SGHRS, YFSETQ. For the CDR3, the DNA is TGCGCCAGCAGCTTGACCCGGGACAGGCTACCCCCTTCTGGCTACACCTTC. Protein sequence: CASSLTRDRLPPSGYTF.

The chain links TRBV19 to TRBJ1-5; D gene unclear. V lost 3 bases, J lost 1 base, and 22 bases lay in between. The CDR3 runs to 19 residues. Germline lookup yields CDR1 LNHDA and CDR2 SQIVND (reference sequence). CDR3 in DNA: TGTGCCAGTAGTATTGCAGCAGGCGGTGAGGTGGGGAGCAATCAGCCCCAGCATTTT. This sequence encodes CASSIAAGGEVGSNQPQHF.

The chain recombines TRBV27 with TRBJ2-3; D may be TRBD2 (6 bases). This CDR3 is built from 16 residues. V shed 7 bases and J shed 6 bases, with 23 bases lying between them. CDR1 is MNHEY and CDR2 is SMNVEV in the germline V gene (reference sequence). The CDR3 region is CASKNVAAVAQDTQYF. The DNA for the CDR3 is TGTGCCAGCAAAAACGTAGCGGCAGTGGCGCAGGATACGCAGTATTTT.

The chain's CDR3 is CASSAEMGQDEQYF. The CDR3 DNA sequence: TGTGCCAGCAGTGCGGAGATGGGGCAGGACGAGCAGTACTTC. V and J are TRBV2 and TRBJ2-7, with D perhaps matching TRBD1 (5 bases). The CDR3 length is 14 residues. Germline-derived CDR1 and CDR2 are SNHLY and FYNNEI. Trimming left V 4 bases short and J 5 bases short, with 15 bases between.

This chain connects TRBV6-5 to TRBJ1-1; no definite D call. The V end was cut by 8 bases, the J end by 2 bases, with 12 bases between. There are 13 residues in the CDR3. Germline values: CDR1 MNHEY, CDR2 SVGAGI. The CDR3 DNA follows: TGTGCCAGCGCCCGTTGGGTTAACACTGAAGCTTTCTTT. Residues: CASARWVNTEAFF.

With respect to this clone: The junction departs from germline at one end; a sequencing error may be responsible. The chain is built from TRBV5-1 and TRBJ2-2; perhaps TRBD2 as D (6 bases). Germline-derived CDR1 and CDR2 are SGHRS and YFSETQ. The length of the CDR3 is 16 residues. CDR3 DNA: TGCGCCAGCTCTCAGTCGGCTAGCGCGAACGCCGGGGAGCTGTTTTTT. Translated, it gives CASSQSASANAGELFF.

The chain's CDR3 is CASSQRGQGANEQFF. DNA for the CDR3: TGTGCCAGCAGCCAAAGGGGACAGGGGGCAAATGAGCAGTTCTTC. J is TRBJ2-1 and V is TRBV16; 12 bases map to TRBD1. The V gene end was trimmed by 2 bases and the J gene end by 7 bases; junction bases not matched to a gene: 3. This CDR3 contains 15 residues. In germline, CDR1 is KGHSY, CDR2 FQNENV.

V is TRBV6-5 and J is TRBJ2-1; D call uncertain. The V gene's germline CDR1 is MNHEY and CDR2 SVGAGI. This CDR3 region has 14 residues. The ends were cut back, 1 base at V and 8 bases at J, with 12 bases in the middle. This CDR3 is CASSYFHPPHEQFF. The CDR3 nucleotides read TGTGCCAGCAGTTACTTCCACCCCCCTCATGAGCAGTTCTTC.

In DNA, the CDR3 is TGTGCCACCAGCGGGACGACAGGGAGCGGTGAAAAACTGTTTTTT. Protein sequence: CATSGTTGSGEKLFF. This chain connects TRBV15 to TRBJ1-4; 7 bases line up with TRBD1. Looked up from germline, CDR1 is LNHNV and CDR2 is YYDKDF (reference sequence). J was trimmed by 7 bases and V by 5 bases; bases with no gene match: 10. The CDR3 runs to 15 residues. Full variable domain (remainder filled in from reference TRBV15 and TRBJ1-4): DAMVIQNPRYQVTQFGKPVTLSCSQTLNHNVMYWYQQKSSQAPKLLFHYYDKDFNNEADTPDNFQSRRPNTSFCFLDIRSPGLGDTAMYLCATSGTTGSGEKLFFGSGTQLSVL.

This clone was counted only a few times. This chain uses TRBV28 with TRBJ1-2; 9 bases align to TRBD1. This CDR3 is 16 amino acids long. Germline-derived CDR1 and CDR2 are MDHEN and SYDVKM. V lost 4 bases to trimming and J lost 7 bases; unmatched junction nucleotides: 13. This CDR3 is CASSSRFTGGSGGYTF. The CDR3 region has the DNA TGTGCCAGCAGTTCAAGATTTACAGGGGGCTCTGGTGGCTACACCTTC.

J is TRBJ2-5 and V is TRBV11-2; 10 nucleotides agree with TRBD1. The junction had 5 bases not matched to a gene; V was cut back by 3 bases and J by 1 base. The CDR3 has 16 amino acids. CDR1 is SGHAT, CDR2 FQNNGV, per germline. CDR3 amino acids: CASSFDRGLLQETQYF. CDR3 nucleotide sequence: TGTGCCAGCAGCTTCGACAGGGGGCTTCTCCAAGAGACCCAGTACTTC.

The chain links TRBV7-2 to TRBJ1-1; D remains unclear. Trimming stripped 6 bases from V and 0 bases from J, with 8 bases between. This CDR3 has 13 residues. Germline values: CDR1 SGHTA, CDR2 FQGNSA. CDR3 loop: CASRSAVNTEAFF. The CDR3 DNA reads TGTGCCAGCAGGAGTGCGGTGAACACTGAAGCTTTCTTT. Variable domain in full (rest from reference TRBV7-2 and TRBJ1-1): GAGVSQSPSNKVTEKGKDVELRCDPISGHTALYWYRQSLGQGLEFLIYFQGNSAPDKSGLPSDRFSAERTGGSVSTLTIQRTQQEDSAVYLCASRSAVNTEAFFGQGTRLTVV.

The chain has TRBV28 and TRBJ1-3; D gene unclear. V gave up 5 bases and J gave up 2 bases, with 13 bases separating them. Germline V gene sequence: CDR1 MDHEN, CDR2 SYDVKM. This CDR3 spans 15 amino acids. This CDR3 is CASSPRWAAGNTIYF. The CDR3 DNA reads TGTGCCAGCAGTCCTCGCTGGGCGGCTGGAAACACCATATATTTT.

This clone was counted a few times. This rearrangement joins TRBV4-1 to TRBJ1-2; D remains unclear. Trimming took off 1 base at V and 0 bases at J, with 9 bases between the two ends. The CDR3 runs to 15 residues. CDR1 and CDR2 from the germline V gene are MGHRA and YSYEKL. CDR3 residues: CASSQGHSANYGYTF. The CDR3 coding sequence is TGCGCCAGCAGCCAAGGACACTCAGCTAACTATGGCTACACCTTC.

In its sample, this clone is medium-sized. This rearrangement joins TRBV5-4 to TRBJ1-1; D is unresolved. Between the trimmed V and J ends, which lost 1 base and 1 base, there was a span of 11 bases. The V gene's germline CDR1 is SGHNT and CDR2 YYREEE (reference sequence). This CDR3 comprises 15 residues. The CDR3 bases are TGTGCCAGCAGCTTGCGGGAAACGGGGAACACTGAAGCTTTCTTT. Residues: CASSLRETGNTEAFF.

The rearrangement joins TRBV16 to TRBJ2-5; tentatively, D is TRBD2 (5 bases). The length of the CDR3 is 14 residues. Germline CDR1 reads KGHSY; CDR2 reads FQNENV. V shed 1 base and J shed 7 bases, with 13 bases lying between them. The CDR3 here is CASSQWAGAGTQYF. The DNA of the CDR3 is TGTGCCAGCAGCCAATGGGCCGGCGCGGGGACCCAGTACTTC.

The V and J genes are TRBV19 and TRBJ1-5, with D possibly matching TRBD1 (5 bases). Looked up from germline, CDR1 is LNHDA and CDR2 is SQIVND (reference sequence). The CDR3 covers 15 residues. Trimming pared 3 bases from V and 2 bases from J, leaving 11 bases between. The CDR3 sequence: CASSIHGAGNQPQHF. CDR3 coding DNA: TGTGCCAGTAGTATCCATGGGGCGGGCAATCAGCCCCAGCATTTT. The whole variable domain, remainder taken from reference TRBV19 and TRBJ1-5, is DGGITQSPKYLFRKEGQNVTLSCEQNLNHDAMYWYRQDPGQGLRLIYYSQIVNDFQKGDIAEGYSVSREKKESFPLTVTSAQKNPTAFYLCASSIHGAGNQPQHFGDGTRLSIL.